The 13 T cell receptor beta chains below all came from one sample that was sequenced in a study of blood T cell repertoires in COVID-19. Using immunoSEQ multiplex PCR, the repertoire was profiled, and TCRdb retains in-frame clones only, with some absent. In the table there are about 97,000 clones, 70% to 90% of which are singletons. Material for sequencing was peripheral blood. The origin of the receptors is a man aged 50 to 60 with active or convalescent COVID-19.

V is TRBV6-2 or TRBV6-3 and J is TRBJ2-7; 7 bases match TRBD2. V lost 2 bases and J lost 0; bases outside the gene matches: 4. The CDR3 totals 15 residues. CDR1 MNHEY and CDR2 SVGEGT come from the germline V gene. The CDR3, as DNA: TGTGCCAGCAGTTACAGGGAGGGTTACTCCTACGAGCAGTACTTC. Its protein is CASSYREGYSYEQYF.

This chain uses TRBV10-3 with TRBJ1-6, with 7 bases fitting TRBD1. The V and J ends lost 6 bases and 7 bases, in that order; junction bases with no gene match: 3. This CDR3 contains 13 residues. CDR1 is ENHRY and CDR2 is SYGVKD in the germline V gene. CDR3 sequence reads: CAIRQGTNSPLHF. The CDR3 nucleotides read TGTGCCATCAGACAGGGGACGAATTCACCCCTCCACTTT.

V usage is TRBV28 and J usage is TRBJ1-6; weak D call: TRBD1 (6 bases). CDR1 is MDHEN, CDR2 SYDVKM, per germline. The CDR3 totals 15 residues. The germline V and J ends were trimmed by 6 bases and 0 bases, with 9 bases remaining between them. CDR3 loop: CASRGAGSYNSPLHF. CDR3 sequence (DNA): TGTGCCAGCAGGGGGGCAGGCTCCTATAATTCACCCCTCCACTTT.

The chain uses TRBV5-4 and TRBJ1-3; 9 bases fit TRBD1. Trimming took 0 bases from V and 6 from J; bases not matched to a gene: 4. The germline V gene has CDR1 SGHNT and CDR2 YYREEE (reference sequence). CDR3 size: 15 residues. The chain's CDR3 is CASSLEVQGANTIYF. CDR3 DNA: TGTGCCAGCAGCTTGGAGGTACAGGGGGCAAACACCATATATTTT.

This chain uses TRBV12-3 or TRBV12-4 with TRBJ2-2, with D unresolved. The CDR3 length is 13 residues. With 2 bases removed from V and 7 bases from J, the gap between germline ends came to 8 bases. The CDR3 sequence is CASSLIRSGELFF. Written as DNA, the CDR3 is TGTGCCAGCAGTTTAATAAGGAGCGGGGAGCTGTTTTTT.

The CDR3 nucleotides read TGTGCCAGCAGTTTAATCACAATGGGCTACACCTTC. It codes for CASSLITMGYTF. The V call is TRBV28, the J call TRBJ1-2; D is unclear. Trimming removed 2 bases at V and 8 bases at J, with 9 bases between. The CDR3 has 12 residues. Germline V CDR1 and CDR2: MDHEN, SYDVKM.

The chain uses TRBV6-1 and TRBJ2-5, with 14 bases aligning to TRBD2. The V gene end was trimmed by 3 bases and the J gene end by 4 bases; junction bases not matched to a gene: 4. Germline CDR1 MNHNS, CDR2 SASEGT. The CDR3 loop spans 16 amino acids. The CDR3 protein is CASSETGLAGAETQYF. Here the CDR3 DNA reads TGTGCCAGCAGTGAGACGGGACTAGCGGGGGCAGAGACCCAGTACTTC.

This clone has just a few counts. The V and J genes are TRBV2 and TRBJ2-3; maybe TRBD1 (7 bases). Trimming removed 6 bases from V and 1 base from J, with 14 bases in between. The germline V gene has CDR1 SNHLY and CDR2 FYNNEI. CDR3 length: 15 amino acids. The CDR3 region is CASRTGGTGTDTQYF. CDR3 coding DNA: TGTGCCAGCAGGACTGGGGGGACAGGCACAGATACGCAGTATTTT.

The chain has TRBV7-8 and TRBJ2-5, with a weak D call TRBD2 (6 bases). The CDR3 runs to 15 residues. V lost 4 bases and J lost 0, with 12 bases in between. Germline loops: CDR1 SGHVS, CDR2 FQNEAQ. The CDR3 DNA is TGTGCCAGCAGCTCCCCTTGGACTAACCAAGAGACCCAGTACTTC. This encodes CASSSPWTNQETQYF.

J is TRBJ1-1 and V is TRBV30, with D perhaps TRBD1 (6 bases). The V gene lost 4 bases and the J gene lost 11 bases, with 17 bases spanning the gap. Germline V gene data show CDR1 as GTSNPN and CDR2 as SVGIG (reference sequence). The CDR3 is 12 amino acids. CDR3 loop: CAWTPDRKFAFF. The CDR3 DNA sequence: TGTGCCTGGACTCCGGACAGAAAGTTTGCTTTCTTT.

The chain carries TRBV30 and TRBJ1-2; unclear D gene. V shed 0 bases and J shed 5 bases, with 4 bases lying between them. Per the germline V gene, CDR1 is GTSNPN and CDR2 is SVGIG (reference sequence). CDR3 length: 11 residues. The CDR3 DNA follows: TGTGCCTGGAGTGTAGCTTATGGCTACACCTTC. Translating it yields CAWSVAYGYTF.

The rearrangement joins TRBV4-3 to TRBJ1-6; D perhaps matches TRBD1 (6 bases). CDR1 LGHNA and CDR2 YSLEER come from the germline V gene. Trimming stripped 4 bases from V and 0 bases from J, with 10 bases between. The CDR3 runs 16 residues. CDR3 bases: TGCGCCAGCAGCCCTGGACAGAGCTCCTATAATTCACCCCTCCACTTT. Amino acids: CASSPGQSSYNSPLHF.

The rearrangement uses TRBV6-2 or TRBV6-3 and TRBJ2-5; D gene ambiguous. Germline-derived CDR1 and CDR2 are MNHEY and SVGEGT. Trimming shortened V by 0 bases and J by 1 base, and 6 bases separated the two germline ends. The CDR3 extends over 14 amino acids. CDR3 coding DNA: TGTGCCAGCAGTTACTCCCCCTCCCAAGAGACCCAGTACTTC. It is translated as CASSYSPSQETQYF.